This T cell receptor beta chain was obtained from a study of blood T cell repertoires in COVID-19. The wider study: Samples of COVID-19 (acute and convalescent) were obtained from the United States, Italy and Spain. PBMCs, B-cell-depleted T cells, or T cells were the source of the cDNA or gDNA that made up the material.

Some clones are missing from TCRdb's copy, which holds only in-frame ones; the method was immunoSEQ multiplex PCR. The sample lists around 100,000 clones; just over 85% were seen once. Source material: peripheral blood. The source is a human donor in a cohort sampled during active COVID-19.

Here the CDR3 reads CSASDRDRRPYEQYF. The CDR3 DNA follows: TGCAGTGCTAGTGACCGGGACAGGCGTCCCTACGAGCAGTACTTC. The chain carries TRBV20-1 and TRBJ2-7, with TRBD1 matching over 8 bases. Germline V gene lookup returns CDR1 DFQATT and CDR2 SNEGSKA (reference sequence). The length of the CDR3 is 15 residues. Trimming removed 3 bases from V and 2 bases from J; junction bases left unmatched: 9.